Presented here are 6 T cell receptor beta chains from one specimen sequenced in a study of T cell responses to AZD1222 COVID-19 vaccine. Only in-frame clones appear in the TCRdb table, and some are missing; sequencing was by immunoSEQ multiplex PCR. Of around 150,000 clones in the sample, 92% are singletons; the top ten hold about 2.5%. Sample: peripheral blood, taken on day 0 of AZD1222 vaccination. These receptor sequences come from an adult in good health.

The chain recombines TRBV30 with TRBJ2-1; 12 nucleotides line up with TRBD2. V lost 3 bases and J lost 4; bases outside the gene matches: 7. From germline, CDR1 is GTSNPN and CDR2 SVGIG (reference sequence). The CDR3 loop spans 16 amino acids. The CDR3: CAWSSPGLAGYNEQFF. DNA of the CDR3: TGTGCCTGGAGCTCACCGGGACTAGCGGGTTACAATGAGCAGTTCTTC.

J is TRBJ1-2 and V is TRBV9; no clear D gene. Germline CDR1 is SGDLS and CDR2 is YYNGEE. The CDR3 is 14 amino acids. V dropped 0 bases and J dropped 2 bases, with 8 bases sitting between them. The chain's CDR3 is CASSVATTNYGYTF. The CDR3 coding sequence is TGTGCCAGCAGCGTAGCTACGACCAACTATGGCTACACCTTC.

This clone was observed once. The rearrangement links TRBV11-3 to TRBJ2-6; 12 nucleotides align to TRBD1. This CDR3 has 18 residues. J lost 3 bases, V lost 2 bases, and 5 bases had no gene match. The germline CDR1 and CDR2 sequences are SGHNT and YENEEA. CDR3 in DNA: TGTGCCAGCAGCTTAAGGGACAGGGGGCGCCTTGGGGCCAACGTCCTGACTTTC. It is translated as CASSLRDRGRLGANVLTF.

This clone has just one count. The CDR3 region is CASSYIWSQGTQPQHF. The CDR3 DNA reads TGTGCCAGCAGTTACATTTGGTCGCAGGGTACTCAGCCCCAGCATTTT. The chain links TRBV6-2 or TRBV6-3 to TRBJ1-5; possible D gene TRBD1, 5 bases. Trimming cost V 2 bases and J 6 bases, with 17 bases left between them. CDR3 length: 16 amino acids. Germline CDR1 reads MNHEY; CDR2 reads SVGEGT.

This clone was seen a single time. The same CDR3 is also encoded by other DNA sequences in this sample. The V call is TRBV3-1 (or the pseudogene TRBV3-2), the J call TRBJ2-7, with 14 nucleotides matching TRBD2. This CDR3 comprises 15 residues. V lost 4 bases and J lost 2; bases outside the gene matches: 1. CDR1 and CDR2 from the germline V gene are LGHDT and YNNKEL (reference sequence). The CDR3 spells CASSLGLAGAYEQYF. The CDR3 DNA reads as TGTGCCAGCAGCCTGGGACTAGCGGGGGCCTACGAGCAGTACTTC.

J is TRBJ1-3 and V is TRBV10-1, with D unclear. This CDR3 has 15 amino acids. Germline V gene lookup returns CDR1 WNHNN and CDR2 SYGVQD (reference sequence). The V gene lost 2 bases and the J gene lost 0 bases, with 8 bases spanning the gap. The CDR3 region is CASSEDGSSGNTIYF. As DNA, the CDR3 is TGCGCCAGCAGTGAGGACGGCTCCTCTGGAAACACCATATATTTT.